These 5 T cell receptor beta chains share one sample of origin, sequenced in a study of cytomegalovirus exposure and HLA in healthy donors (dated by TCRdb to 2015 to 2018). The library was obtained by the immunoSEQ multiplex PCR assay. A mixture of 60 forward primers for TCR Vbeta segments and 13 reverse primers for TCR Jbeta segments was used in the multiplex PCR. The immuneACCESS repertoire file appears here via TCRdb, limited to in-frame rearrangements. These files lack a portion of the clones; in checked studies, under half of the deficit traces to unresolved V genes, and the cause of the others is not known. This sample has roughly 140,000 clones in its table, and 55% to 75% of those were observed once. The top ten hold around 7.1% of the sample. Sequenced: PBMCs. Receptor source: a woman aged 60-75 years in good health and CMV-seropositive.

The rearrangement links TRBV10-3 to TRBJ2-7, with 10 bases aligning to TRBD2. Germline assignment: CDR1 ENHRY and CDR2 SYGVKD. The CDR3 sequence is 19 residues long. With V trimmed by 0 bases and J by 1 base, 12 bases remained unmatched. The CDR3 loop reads CAISESGPGLARGSYEQYF. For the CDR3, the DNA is TGTGCCATCAGTGAGTCGGGGCCGGGACTAGCGCGGGGTTCCTACGAGCAGTACTTC.

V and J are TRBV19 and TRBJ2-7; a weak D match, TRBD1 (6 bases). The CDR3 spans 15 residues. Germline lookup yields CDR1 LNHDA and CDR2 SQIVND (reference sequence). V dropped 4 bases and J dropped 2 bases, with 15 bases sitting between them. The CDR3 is CASSKTGNIPYEQYF. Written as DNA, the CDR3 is TGTGCCAGTAGTAAAACAGGGAATATCCCCTACGAGCAGTACTTC.

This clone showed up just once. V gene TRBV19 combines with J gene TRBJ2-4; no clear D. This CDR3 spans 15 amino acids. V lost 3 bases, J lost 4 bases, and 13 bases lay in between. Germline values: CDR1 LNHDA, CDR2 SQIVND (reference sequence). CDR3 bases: TGTGCCAGTAGTATCCCGGTGGGCAGGAAAAACATTCAGTACTTC. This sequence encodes CASSIPVGRKNIQYF.

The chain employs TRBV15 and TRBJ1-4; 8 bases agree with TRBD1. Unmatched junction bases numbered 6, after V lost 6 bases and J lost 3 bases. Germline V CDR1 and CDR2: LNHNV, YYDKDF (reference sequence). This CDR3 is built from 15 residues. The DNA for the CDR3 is TGTGCCACCAGACCAGACAGGGGTTCTAATGAAAAACTGTTTTTT. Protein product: CATRPDRGSNEKLFF.

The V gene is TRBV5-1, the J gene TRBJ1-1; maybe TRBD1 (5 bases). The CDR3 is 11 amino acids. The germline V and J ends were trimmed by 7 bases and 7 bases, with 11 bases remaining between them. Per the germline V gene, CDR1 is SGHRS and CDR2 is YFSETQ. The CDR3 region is CASFLGVEAFF. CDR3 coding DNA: TGCGCCAGCTTCTTAGGGGTTGAAGCTTTCTTT.